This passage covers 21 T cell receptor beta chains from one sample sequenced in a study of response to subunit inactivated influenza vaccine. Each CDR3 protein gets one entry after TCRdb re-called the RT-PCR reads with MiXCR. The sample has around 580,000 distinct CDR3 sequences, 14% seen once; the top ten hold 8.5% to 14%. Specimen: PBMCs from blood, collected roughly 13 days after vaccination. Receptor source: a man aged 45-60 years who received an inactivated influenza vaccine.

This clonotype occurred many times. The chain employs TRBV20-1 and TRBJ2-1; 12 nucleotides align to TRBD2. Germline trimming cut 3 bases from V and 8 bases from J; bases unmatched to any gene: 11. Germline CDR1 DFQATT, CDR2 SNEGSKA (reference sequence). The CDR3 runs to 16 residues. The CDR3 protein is CSASQTTSGRGDEQFF. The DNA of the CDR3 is TGCAGTGCTAGTCAGACGACTAGCGGGAGAGGCGATGAGCAGTTCTTC.

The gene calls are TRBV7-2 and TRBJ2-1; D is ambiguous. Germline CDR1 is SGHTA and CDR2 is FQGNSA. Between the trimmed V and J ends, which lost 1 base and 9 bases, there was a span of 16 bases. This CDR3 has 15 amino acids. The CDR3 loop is CASSLVGQAMSEQFF. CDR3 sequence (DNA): TGTGCCAGCAGCTTAGTGGGTCAGGCCATGAGTGAGCAGTTCTTC.

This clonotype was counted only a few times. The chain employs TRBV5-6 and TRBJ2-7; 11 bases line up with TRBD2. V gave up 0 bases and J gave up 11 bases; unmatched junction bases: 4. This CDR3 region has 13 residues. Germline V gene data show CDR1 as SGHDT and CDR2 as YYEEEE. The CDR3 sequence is CASSLGTSGSEYF. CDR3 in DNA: TGTGCCAGCAGCTTGGGAACTAGCGGGAGTGAGTACTTC.

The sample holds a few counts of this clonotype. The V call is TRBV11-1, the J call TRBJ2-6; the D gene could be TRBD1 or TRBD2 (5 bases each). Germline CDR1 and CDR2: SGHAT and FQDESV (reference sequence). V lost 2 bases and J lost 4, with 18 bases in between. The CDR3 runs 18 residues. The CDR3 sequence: CASSLLGTVISGANVLTF. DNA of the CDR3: TGTGCCAGCAGCTTATTGGGGACGGTGATATCCGGGGCCAACGTCCTGACTTTC.

The CDR3 spells CATSDPWTGSGYTF. DNA for the CDR3: TGTGCCACCAGTGATCCATGGACAGGGAGTGGCTACACCTTC. The chain couples TRBV24-1 to TRBJ1-2; 8 bases line up with TRBD1. Germline CDR1 KGHDR, CDR2 SFDVKD. The CDR3 is 14 residues long. Germline trimming cut 3 bases from V and 7 bases from J; bases unmatched to any gene: 6.

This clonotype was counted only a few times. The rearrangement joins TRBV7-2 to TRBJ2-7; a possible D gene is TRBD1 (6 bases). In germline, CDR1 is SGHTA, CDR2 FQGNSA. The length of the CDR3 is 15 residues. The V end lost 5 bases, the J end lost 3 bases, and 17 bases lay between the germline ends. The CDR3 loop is CASSIGPIGGYEQYF. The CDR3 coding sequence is TGTGCCAGCAGCATCGGGCCTATAGGGGGCTACGAGCAGTACTTC.

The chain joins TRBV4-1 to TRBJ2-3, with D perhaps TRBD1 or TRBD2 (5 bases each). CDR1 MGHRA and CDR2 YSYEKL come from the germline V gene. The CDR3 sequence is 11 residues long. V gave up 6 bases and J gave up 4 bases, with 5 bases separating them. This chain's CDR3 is CASRGADTQYF. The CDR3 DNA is TGCGCCAGCAGGGGGGCAGATACGCAGTATTTT.

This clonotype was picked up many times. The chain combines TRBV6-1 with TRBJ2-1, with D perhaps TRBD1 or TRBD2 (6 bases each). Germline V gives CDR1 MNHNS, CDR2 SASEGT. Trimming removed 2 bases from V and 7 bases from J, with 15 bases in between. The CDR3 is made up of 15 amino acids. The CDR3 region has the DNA TGTGCCAGCAGTGAAAGGGGGGCCGCGGGAAATGAGCAGTTCTTC. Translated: CASSERGAAGNEQFF.

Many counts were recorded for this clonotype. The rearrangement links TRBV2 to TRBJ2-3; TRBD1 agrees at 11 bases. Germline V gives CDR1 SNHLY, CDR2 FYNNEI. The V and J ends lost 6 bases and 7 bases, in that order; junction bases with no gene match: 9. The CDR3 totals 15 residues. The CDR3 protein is CASRNPGQGGNTQYF. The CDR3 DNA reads TGTGCCAGCAGGAACCCGGGACAGGGGGGGAATACGCAGTATTTT.

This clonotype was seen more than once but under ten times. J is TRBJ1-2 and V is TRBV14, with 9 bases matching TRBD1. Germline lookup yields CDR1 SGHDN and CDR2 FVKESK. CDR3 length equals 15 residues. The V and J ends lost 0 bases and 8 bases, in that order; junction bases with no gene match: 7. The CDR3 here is CASSQDVQGAAGYTF. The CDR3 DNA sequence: TGTGCCAGCAGCCAAGACGTACAGGGGGCGGCCGGCTACACCTTC.

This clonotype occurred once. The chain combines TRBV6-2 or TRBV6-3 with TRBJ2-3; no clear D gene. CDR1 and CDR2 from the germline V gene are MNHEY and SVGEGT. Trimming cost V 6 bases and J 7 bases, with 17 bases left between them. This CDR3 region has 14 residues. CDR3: CASSPTGPPNTQYF. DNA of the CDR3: TGTGCCAGCAGCCCCACTGGCCCCCCGAATACGCAGTATTTT.

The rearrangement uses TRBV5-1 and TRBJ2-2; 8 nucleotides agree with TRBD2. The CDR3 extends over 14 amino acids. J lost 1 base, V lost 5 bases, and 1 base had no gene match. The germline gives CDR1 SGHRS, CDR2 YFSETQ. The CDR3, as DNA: TGCGCCAGCAGGCGGGGGGAGAACACCGGGGAGCTGTTTTTT. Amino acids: CASRRGENTGELFF.

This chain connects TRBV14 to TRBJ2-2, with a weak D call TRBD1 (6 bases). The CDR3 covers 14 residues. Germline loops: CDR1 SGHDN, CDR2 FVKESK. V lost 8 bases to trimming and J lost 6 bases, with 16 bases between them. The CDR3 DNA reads TGTGCCAGCTCCTATAACAGGGCCGCCGGGGAGCTGTTTTTT. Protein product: CASSYNRAAGELFF.

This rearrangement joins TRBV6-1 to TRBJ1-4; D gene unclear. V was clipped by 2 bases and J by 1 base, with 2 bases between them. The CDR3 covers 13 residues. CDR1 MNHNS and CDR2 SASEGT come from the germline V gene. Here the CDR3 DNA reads TGTGCCAGCAGTGAACAAACTAATGAAAAACTGTTTTTT. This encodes CASSEQTNEKLFF.

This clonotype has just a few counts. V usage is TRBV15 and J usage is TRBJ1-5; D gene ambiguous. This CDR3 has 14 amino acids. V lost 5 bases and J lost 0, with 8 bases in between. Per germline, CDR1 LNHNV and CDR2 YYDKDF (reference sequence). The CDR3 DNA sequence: TGTGCCACCAGCGTCAGACTTAGCAATCAGCCCCAGCATTTT. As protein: CATSVRLSNQPQHF.

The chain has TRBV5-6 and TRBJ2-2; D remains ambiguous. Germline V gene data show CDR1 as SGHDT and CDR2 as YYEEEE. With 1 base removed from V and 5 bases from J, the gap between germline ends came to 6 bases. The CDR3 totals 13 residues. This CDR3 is CASSLPVTGELFF. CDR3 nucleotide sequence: TGTGCCAGCAGCTTGCCCGTTACCGGGGAGCTGTTTTTT.

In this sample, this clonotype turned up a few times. CDR3 coding DNA: TGTGCCAGCAAGACGGAGACAAATACGCAGTATTTT. Its protein is CASKTETNTQYF. The V gene is TRBV28, the J gene TRBJ2-3; the D is unclear. The ends were cut back, 7 bases at V and 7 bases at J, with 12 bases in the middle. The V gene's germline CDR1 is MDHEN and CDR2 SYDVKM. The CDR3 is 12 amino acids.

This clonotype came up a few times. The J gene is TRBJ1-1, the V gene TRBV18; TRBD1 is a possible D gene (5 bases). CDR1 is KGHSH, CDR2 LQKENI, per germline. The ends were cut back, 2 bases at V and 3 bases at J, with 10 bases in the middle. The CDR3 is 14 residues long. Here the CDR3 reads CASSPIGVDTEAFF. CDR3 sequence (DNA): TGTGCCAGCTCACCAATAGGGGTGGACACTGAAGCTTTCTTT. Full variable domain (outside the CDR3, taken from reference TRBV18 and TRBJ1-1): NAGVMQNPRHLVRRRGQEARLRCSPMKGHSHVYWYRQLPEEGLKFMVYLQKENIIDESGMPKERFSAEFPKEGPSILRIQQVVRGDSAAYFCASSPIGVDTEAFFGQGTRLTVV.

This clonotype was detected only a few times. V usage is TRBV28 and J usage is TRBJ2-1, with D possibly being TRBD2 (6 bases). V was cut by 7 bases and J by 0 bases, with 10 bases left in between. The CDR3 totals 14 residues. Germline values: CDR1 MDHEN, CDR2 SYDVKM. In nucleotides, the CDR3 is TGTGCCAGCAAGGAGGGGAGCTCCTACAATGAGCAGTTCTTC. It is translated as CASKEGSSYNEQFF.

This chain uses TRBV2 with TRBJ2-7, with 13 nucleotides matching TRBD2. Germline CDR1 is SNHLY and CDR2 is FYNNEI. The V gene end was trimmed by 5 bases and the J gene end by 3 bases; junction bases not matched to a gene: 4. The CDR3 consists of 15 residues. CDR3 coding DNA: TGTGCCAGCAGTAGGGGGACTAGCGGGGACTACGAGCAGTACTTC. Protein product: CASSRGTSGDYEQYF.

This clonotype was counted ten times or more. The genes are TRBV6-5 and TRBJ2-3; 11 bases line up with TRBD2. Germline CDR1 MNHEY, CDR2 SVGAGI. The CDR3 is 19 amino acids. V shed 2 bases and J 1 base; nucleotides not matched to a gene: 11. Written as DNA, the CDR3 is TGTGCCAGCAGTTACGGTAGCGGGGGGGCTTTTATGGGCACAGATACGCAGTATTTT. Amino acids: CASSYGSGGAFMGTDTQYF.